Listed here are 25 T cell receptor beta chains from one sample, sequenced in a study of blood T cell repertoires in COVID-19 (dated by TCRdb to between 2020 and 2021). The library was generated by the immunoSEQ multiplex PCR assay. Entries here come from immuneACCESS through TCRdb and include only in-frame sequences with V and J called. Some clones fail to appear in such tables; in the studies checked, an unresolved V gene covers under half of the shortfall, and the cause of the remainder is unknown. The sample table contains under 250,000 clones; only one count was recorded for approximately 88% of them. The ten largest clones represent 3.1% of the sample. The sequenced sample was PBMCs or T cells enriched from blood (not recorded which). All receptors come from a woman between 40 and 50 years old who had been exposed to COVID-19.

The chain employs TRBV19 and TRBJ1-2; D is undetermined. The CDR3 length is 17 residues. V was clipped by 0 bases and J by 4 bases, with 18 bases between them. CDR1 is LNHDA, CDR2 SQIVND, per germline (reference sequence). CDR3 DNA: TGTGCCAGTAGTATAGATGAGCGAACAAATAACCTCTATGGCTACACCTTC. It encodes CASSIDERTNNLYGYTF.

On this clone itself: In the same sample, other DNA sequences code for this CDR3. V is TRBV27 and J is TRBJ2-1, with 13 bases matching TRBD2. Germline assignment: CDR1 MNHEY and CDR2 SMNVEV (reference sequence). This CDR3 contains 15 residues. V lost 3 bases, J lost 7 bases, and 3 bases stayed unmatched. Here the CDR3 reads CASSFGLAGVNEQFF. In nucleotides, the CDR3 is TGTGCCAGCAGTTTCGGACTAGCGGGAGTTAATGAGCAGTTCTTC.

This rearrangement joins TRBV4-1 to TRBJ2-6; possibly TRBD2 for D (6 bases). Germline V gene sequence: CDR1 MGHRA, CDR2 YSYEKL. Trimming cost V 6 bases and J 1 base, with 19 bases left between them. This CDR3 is built from 18 residues. The CDR3 sequence is CASRFGRAGRSGANVLTF. CDR3 DNA sequence: TGCGCCAGCAGATTCGGTAGGGCAGGGAGGTCTGGGGCCAACGTCCTGACTTTC.

The chain employs TRBV30 and TRBJ1-6; D not resolved. CDR3 length equals 13 residues. Trimming stripped 5 bases from V and 7 bases from J, with 12 bases between. Per the germline V gene, CDR1 is GTSNPN and CDR2 is SVGIG (reference sequence). The CDR3 here is CAWDLVKNSPLHF. The CDR3 bases are TGTGCCTGGGACCTAGTAAAAAATTCACCCCTCCACTTT.

The rearrangement links TRBV6-2 or TRBV6-3 to TRBJ1-5; 7 bases are a match to TRBD1. Germline-derived CDR1 and CDR2 are MNHEY and SVGEGT. Unmatched junction bases numbered 2, after V lost 2 bases and J lost 7 bases. This CDR3 region has 13 residues. The CDR3: CASSYDRVQPQHF. DNA for the CDR3: TGTGCCAGCAGTTACGACAGGGTCCAGCCCCAGCATTTT.

The rearrangement uses TRBV19 and TRBJ1-1, with 10 bases aligning to TRBD1. The CDR3 totals 15 residues. Germline CDR1 LNHDA, CDR2 SQIVND (reference sequence). Unmatched junction bases numbered 4, after V lost 2 bases and J lost 4 bases. In nucleotides, the CDR3 is TGTGCCAGTAGTATAACCGGGACAGGGGCCACTGAAGCTTTCTTT. Its protein is CASSITGTGATEAFF. The whole variable domain, filled in from reference TRBV19 and TRBJ1-1, reads DGGITQSPKYLFRKEGQNVTLSCEQNLNHDAMYWYRQDPGQGLRLIYYSQIVNDFQKGDIAEGYSVSREKKESFPLTVTSAQKNPTAFYLCASSITGTGATEAFFGQGTRLTVV.

The chain is built from TRBV14 and TRBJ1-2; D call uncertain. Trimming pared 4 bases from V and 13 bases from J, leaving 16 bases between. The CDR3 is 12 residues long. Germline lookup yields CDR1 SGHDN and CDR2 FVKESK. The CDR3 nucleotides are TGTGCCAGCAGCCTAGGACTACGTCCAGGCACCTTC. Translating gives CASSLGLRPGTF.

The chain employs TRBV7-2 and TRBJ1-4, with 8 bases fitting TRBD1. The CDR3 is 17 amino acids. The J segment lost 2 bases and the V segment lost 3 bases, leaving 8 bases of the junction unmatched. Germline V CDR1 and CDR2: SGHTA, FQGNSA. The chain's CDR3 is CASSFRGTGLTNEKLFF. CDR3 DNA: TGTGCCAGCAGCTTTAGGGGGACAGGTCTTACTAATGAAAAACTGTTTTTT.

The genes are TRBV5-8 and TRBJ2-7; TRBD2 matches 10 bases. The CDR3 runs to 17 residues. Germline V gene data show CDR1 as SGHTS and CDR2 as YDEGEE. Trimming cost V 4 bases and J 6 bases; bases outside gene matches: 16. Here the CDR3 DNA reads TGTGCCAGCAGCCGCCGACTAGCGGGTTCGCCTCTAATCGAGCAGTACGTC. Translation gives CASSRRLAGSPLIEQYV.

V gene TRBV27 combines with J gene TRBJ1-1; no definite D call. Trimming removed 2 bases at V and 1 base at J, with 8 bases between. Germline-derived CDR1 and CDR2 are MNHEY and SMNVEV (reference sequence). CDR3 size: 14 residues. CDR3 loop: CASSLQAGNTEAFF. CDR3 sequence (DNA): TGTGCCAGCAGTTTACAGGCGGGGAACACTGAAGCTTTCTTT.

The rearrangement uses TRBV10-3 and TRBJ1-2; D is uncertain. V was cut by 6 bases and J by 5 bases, with 16 bases left in between. The CDR3 consists of 14 residues. Germline V lookup: CDR1 ENHRY, CDR2 SYGVKD. CDR3 sequence reads: CAIRRSSSEYGYTF. CDR3 sequence (DNA): TGTGCCATCAGACGATCCTCGTCCGAGTATGGCTACACCTTC.

This chain joins TRBV7-9 and TRBJ1-3; no clear D gene. The V end lost 0 bases, the J end lost 0 bases, and 6 bases lay between the germline ends. This CDR3 is built from 15 residues. Germline CDR1 is SEHNR and CDR2 is FQNEAQ (reference sequence). CDR3 residues: CASSLAVLSGNTIYF. CDR3 nucleotides: TGTGCCAGCAGCTTAGCCGTCCTCTCTGGAAACACCATATATTTT. Full variable domain (outside the CDR3, taken from reference TRBV7-9 and TRBJ1-3): DTGVSQNPRHKITKRGQNVTFRCDPISEHNRLYWYRQTLGQGPEFLTYFQNEAQLEKSRLLSDRFSAERPKGSFSTLEIQRTEQGDSAMYLCASSLAVLSGNTIYFGEGSWLTVV.

The V gene is TRBV11-3, the J gene TRBJ2-4; TRBD2 matches 9 bases. The germline V gene encodes CDR1 SGHNT and CDR2 YENEEA. With V trimmed by 0 bases and J by 12 bases, 6 bases remained unmatched. CDR3 length equals 14 residues. CDR3 coding DNA: TGTGCCAGCAGCTTAGATAGCGGGAGAACCGGTCAGTACTTC. Its protein is CASSLDSGRTGQYF. The variable domain in full, with the rest retrieved from reference TRBV11-3 and TRBJ2-4, is EAGVVQSPRYKIIEKKQPVAFWCNPISGHNTLYWYLQNLGQGPELLIRYENEEAVDDSQLPKDRFSAERLKGVDSTLKIQPAELGDSAVYLCASSLDSGRTGQYFGAGTRLSVL.

The chain is built from TRBV6-2 or TRBV6-3 and TRBJ1-2; 8 bases fit TRBD1. The CDR3 is made up of 15 amino acids. The V gene's germline CDR1 is MNHEY and CDR2 SVGEGT. Trimming at V came to 2 bases and at J to 4 bases, leaving 6 bases not matched to a gene. The CDR3 sequence is CASSYGTGRAYGYTF. The CDR3 DNA reads as TGTGCCAGCAGTTACGGGACAGGTCGGGCCTATGGCTACACCTTC.

The genes are TRBV5-4 and TRBJ1-5; a possible D gene is TRBD1 (6 bases). Germline V gives CDR1 SGHNT, CDR2 YYREEE (reference sequence). This CDR3 contains 15 residues. V was pared by 4 bases and J by 5 bases, with 16 bases between. CDR3 nucleotides: TGTGCCAGCAGCAGGGGGGGCGGTAAAGATCAGCCCCAGCATTTT. Translating gives CASSRGGGKDQPQHF.

This chain links TRBV18 with TRBJ2-3, with a weak D call TRBD1 (5 bases). V lost 1 base and J 3 bases, leaving 8 bases between the germline ends. Germline CDR1 KGHSH, CDR2 LQKENI. This CDR3 contains 14 residues. In DNA, the CDR3 is TGTGCCAGCTCACCACAGGGGATGACAGATACGCAGTATTTT. Translated: CASSPQGMTDTQYF. Complete variable domain (other parts from reference TRBV18 and TRBJ2-3): NAGVMQNPRHLVRRRGQEARLRCSPMKGHSHVYWYRQLPEEGLKFMVYLQKENIIDESGMPKERFSAEFPKEGPSILRIQQVVRGDSAAYFCASSPQGMTDTQYFGPGTRLTVL.

V usage is TRBV10-3 and J usage is TRBJ1-3, with 7 bases that match TRBD1. This CDR3 is built from 15 residues. Germline values: CDR1 ENHRY, CDR2 SYGVKD. Losses at the gene ends were 0 bases for V and 4 bases for J; bases not matched to a gene: 3. The CDR3 DNA follows: TGTGCCATCAGTGAGTCTAACAGGGGCGGAAACACCATATATTTT. Translation: CAISESNRGGNTIYF.

Concerning this clone: Other DNA sequences within the sample encode an identical CDR3. V is TRBV7-9 and J is TRBJ1-2, with 9 bases lining up with TRBD1. The germline CDR1 and CDR2 sequences are SEHNR and FQNEAQ (reference sequence). Losses at the gene ends were 5 bases for V and 1 base for J; bases not matched to a gene: 5. CDR3 size: 15 residues. CDR3 sequence (DNA): TGTGCCAGCAGCCTTCGGACAGGGGATAACTATGGCTACACCTTC. As protein: CASSLRTGDNYGYTF.

The rearrangement joins TRBV15 to TRBJ1-3; D is perhaps TRBD1 (5 bases). The CDR3 sequence is 16 residues long. V was shortened by 2 bases and J by 8 bases, with 19 bases between the two germline ends. The germline V gene has CDR1 LNHNV and CDR2 YYDKDF (reference sequence). DNA for the CDR3: TGTGCCACCAGCAGACCCTTGATGGGACTTAAAGACACCATATATTTT. As protein: CATSRPLMGLKDTIYF.

The chain couples TRBV15 to TRBJ1-3, with TRBD1 as a possible D gene (5 bases). The germline V and J ends were trimmed by 3 bases and 4 bases, with 19 bases remaining between them. This CDR3 is 17 amino acids long. The germline CDR1 and CDR2 sequences are LNHNV and YYDKDF (reference sequence). The CDR3 here is CATSSAKIGASGNTIYF. The DNA of the CDR3 is TGTGCCACCAGCAGTGCAAAAATTGGGGCTTCGGGAAACACCATATATTTT.

This chain links TRBV14 with TRBJ1-1, with D tentatively TRBD1 (5 bases). The V end lost 4 bases, the J end lost 2 bases, and 8 bases lay between the germline ends. The CDR3 is made up of 13 amino acids. Germline loops: CDR1 SGHDN, CDR2 FVKESK. The CDR3 region is CASSRDLNTEAFF. DNA of the CDR3: TGTGCCAGCAGCCGGGACTTAAACACTGAAGCTTTCTTT.

The chain recombines TRBV4-2 with TRBJ1-4; the D is unclear. CDR1 is LGHNA, CDR2 YNFKEQ, per germline. The CDR3 contains 15 residues. V dropped 4 bases and J dropped 7 bases, with 16 bases sitting between them. The CDR3 loop reads CASSPQGLGSEKLFF. The CDR3 nucleotides are TGTGCCAGCAGCCCACAAGGCTTGGGCTCTGAAAAACTGTTTTTT.

The gene calls are TRBV11-2 and TRBJ2-5; D is unclear. Trimming removed 2 bases at V and 3 bases at J, with 7 bases between. The CDR3 extends over 13 amino acids. Germline V gives CDR1 SGHAT, CDR2 FQNNGV. In DNA, the CDR3 is TGTGCCAGCAGCTTAATGAGAGAAGAGACCCAGTACTTC. This codes for CASSLMREETQYF. Using reference TRBV11-2 and TRBJ2-5 for the parts outside the CDR3, the full variable domain is EAGVAQSPRYKIIEKRQSVAFWCNPISGHATLYWYQQILGQGPKLLIQFQNNGVVDDSQLPKDRFSAERLKGVDSTLKIQPAKLEDSAVYLCASSLMREETQYFGPGTRLLVL.

Concerning this clone: Germline and junction disagree at one end, which may indicate a read error. This sequence joins TRBV5-1 and TRBJ1-1, with a weak D call TRBD1 (5 bases). CDR3 length: 17 amino acids. The germline gives CDR1 SGHRS, CDR2 YFSETQ. CDR3 coding DNA: TGTGCCAGCAGCTCCCATCATGACAGTCACATGAACACTGAAGCTTTCTTT. Its translation: CASSSHHDSHMNTEAFF.

V is TRBV4-2 and J is TRBJ2-1; 9 nucleotides align to TRBD2. This CDR3 is 17 amino acids long. Trimming cost V 1 base and J 5 bases; bases outside gene matches: 9. Germline-derived CDR1 and CDR2 are LGHNA and YNFKEQ. CDR3 nucleotide sequence: TGTGCCAGCAGCCAAGTTGCTGGACTAGCGATCCACAATGAGCAGTTCTTC. It encodes CASSQVAGLAIHNEQFF.